A single sample gave rise to the 28 T cell receptor beta chains below, sequenced in a study of blood T cell repertoires in COVID-19. Profiling relied on immunoSEQ multiplex PCR, and the TCRdb table lists in-frame clones only, not all of them. In the table there are about 300,000 clones, roughly 90% of which are singletons. Sequencing was done on a sample of PBMCs or T cells enriched from blood (not recorded which). The receptors derive from a woman aged 50 to 60 who had been exposed to COVID-19.

The chain employs TRBV9 and TRBJ1-6, with TRBD1 as a possible D gene (5 bases). CDR3 length: 17 amino acids. The V gene lost 4 bases and the J gene lost 0 bases, with 14 bases spanning the gap. Germline-derived CDR1 and CDR2 are SGDLS and YYNGEE. The CDR3 reads CASSRGTPSSYNSPLHF. The CDR3 DNA reads TGTGCCAGCAGCCGGGGGACCCCGAGCTCCTATAATTCACCCCTCCACTTT. The full variable domain, with the rest looked up from reference TRBV9 and TRBJ1-6, is DSGVTQTPKHLITATGQRVTLRCSPRSGDLSVYWYQQSLDQGLQFLIQYYNGEERAKGNILERFSAQQFPDLHSELNLSSLELGDSALYFCASSRGTPSSYNSPLHFGNGTRLTVT.

V gene TRBV27 combines with J gene TRBJ2-7; the D is unclear. This CDR3 region has 14 residues. Trimming removed 2 bases from V and 3 bases from J, with 11 bases in between. Germline CDR1 MNHEY, CDR2 SMNVEV (reference sequence). CDR3 amino acids: CASSLTIYDYEQYF. The CDR3 DNA follows: TGTGCCAGCAGTTTAACTATTTACGACTACGAGCAGTACTTC.

J is TRBJ2-7 and V is TRBV6-5; TRBD2 might be the D (6 bases). The length of the CDR3 is 14 residues. Germline V lookup: CDR1 MNHEY, CDR2 SVGAGI. Deletions cut 0 bases from V and 7 bases from J, with 13 bases between. CDR3 residues: CASSYSRVAGEQYF. CDR3 bases: TGTGCCAGCAGTTACTCGAGGGTTGCGGGGGAGCAGTACTTC.

This sequence joins TRBV18 and TRBJ2-5, with unresolved D. The CDR3 covers 14 residues. Germline CDR1 reads KGHSH; CDR2 reads LQKENI. The V end was cut by 3 bases, the J end by 0 bases, with 8 bases between. CDR3 loop: CASSPSGYQETQYF. CDR3 DNA sequence: TGTGCCAGCTCACCCTCCGGGTACCAAGAGACCCAGTACTTC.

The chain couples TRBV7-2 to TRBJ2-7; TRBD2 might be the D (7 bases). The germline V and J ends were trimmed by 1 base and 4 bases, with 17 bases remaining between them. Germline loops: CDR1 SGHTA, CDR2 FQGNSA. The CDR3 sequence is 16 residues long. CDR3 sequence (DNA): TGTGCCAGCAGCTTAGGGCTAGCGGACAGATATTACGAGCAGTACTTC. It specifies CASSLGLADRYYEQYF.

This clone was observed once. The V gene is TRBV10-3, the J gene TRBJ1-4; unclear D gene. V shed 10 bases and J shed 6 bases, with 15 bases lying between them. The length of the CDR3 is 13 residues. Looked up from germline, CDR1 is ENHRY and CDR2 is SYGVKD. The CDR3 DNA sequence: TGTGCCACCGCAGGAGGGCGGGATGAAAAACTGTTTTTT. This encodes CATAGGRDEKLFF.

This clone was found once. The chain combines TRBV6-5 with TRBJ1-2; no clear D gene. The CDR3 spans 14 residues. Germline values: CDR1 MNHEY, CDR2 SVGAGI. V was clipped by 1 base and J by 2 bases, with 8 bases between them. The CDR3 coding sequence is TGTGCCAGCAGTTACTACCCGGGGAACTATGGCTACACCTTC. Translated: CASSYYPGNYGYTF.

The chain carries TRBV3-1 (or the pseudogene TRBV3-2) and TRBJ2-5, with a weak D call TRBD1 (5 bases). Germline lookup yields CDR1 LGHDT and CDR2 YNNKEL (reference sequence). Trimming removed 4 bases at V and 1 base at J, with 10 bases between. This CDR3 spans 14 amino acids. The CDR3 DNA sequence: TGTGCCAGCAGCCGCGGACACCTCCAAGAGACCCAGTACTTC. Its translation is CASSRGHLQETQYF.

With respect to this clone: The same CDR3 can be traced to other DNA sequences in this sample. This sequence joins TRBV5-1 and TRBJ2-7; 9 bases agree with TRBD1. The CDR3 covers 14 residues. Per germline, CDR1 SGHRS and CDR2 YFSETQ. Trimming removed 4 bases from V and 0 bases from J; junction bases left unmatched: 2. This CDR3 reads CASSRTGDSYEQYF. CDR3 in DNA: TGCGCCAGCAGCAGGACAGGGGACTCCTACGAGCAGTACTTC.

The chain employs TRBV6-5 and TRBJ1-5; no definite D call. V was shortened by 3 bases and J by 0 bases, with 9 bases between the two germline ends. The germline V gene encodes CDR1 MNHEY and CDR2 SVGAGI. The length of the CDR3 is 15 residues. CDR3 amino acids: CASSYSLYSNQPQHF. The CDR3 region has the DNA TGTGCCAGCAGTTATTCTCTATATAGCAATCAGCCCCAGCATTTT.

The rearrangement joins TRBV2 to TRBJ2-3; D gene unclear. The CDR3 contains 14 residues. The germline V gene encodes CDR1 SNHLY and CDR2 FYNNEI. V was shortened by 4 bases and J by 0 bases, with 8 bases between the two germline ends. The CDR3 spells CASSVVVSTDTQYF. In DNA form, the CDR3 reads TGTGCCAGCAGTGTGGTAGTGAGCACAGATACGCAGTATTTT.

The chain links TRBV6-1 to TRBJ2-7, with TRBD1 matching over 7 bases. The V gene end was trimmed by 3 bases and the J gene end by 2 bases; junction bases not matched to a gene: 7. The CDR3 consists of 15 residues. Germline V CDR1 and CDR2: MNHNS, SASEGT. The CDR3: CASSENRGNPYEQYF. CDR3 DNA sequence: TGTGCCAGCAGTGAGAACAGGGGAAACCCCTACGAGCAGTACTTC.

This clone was picked up one time. The chain joins TRBV7-2 to TRBJ2-5; TRBD2 matches at 8 bases. The germline CDR1 and CDR2 sequences are SGHTA and FQGNSA. V trimming: 5 bases; J trimming: 6 bases; junction bases outside the gene matches: 11. CDR3 length equals 15 residues. As DNA, the CDR3 is TGTGCCAGCAGCCTGCCGGGACTAGAAACTAAGACCCAGTACTTC. It encodes CASSLPGLETKTQYF.

The count of this clone is one. V gene TRBV11-2 combines with J gene TRBJ2-1; perhaps TRBD1 as D (5 bases). This CDR3 is 13 amino acids long. Trimming shortened V by 3 bases and J by 4 bases, and 7 bases separated the two germline ends. Germline V gene sequence: CDR1 SGHAT, CDR2 FQNNGV. CDR3 loop: CASSFDRYNEQFF. The CDR3 DNA is TGTGCCAGCAGCTTCGACAGATACAATGAGCAGTTCTTC.

V is TRBV19 and J is TRBJ1-2; no clear D. This CDR3 contains 17 residues. From germline, CDR1 is LNHDA and CDR2 SQIVND (reference sequence). Trimming stripped 0 bases from V and 3 bases from J, with 17 bases between. Here the CDR3 DNA reads TGTGCCAGTAGTATAGATCGGTCTGGAGGTTTCTACTATGGCTACACCTTC. This sequence encodes CASSIDRSGGFYYGYTF.

The gene calls are TRBV3-1 (or the pseudogene TRBV3-2) and TRBJ2-7; TRBD1 agrees at 7 bases. The CDR3 runs to 14 residues. J gave up 3 bases and V 3 bases, and 5 bases lay outside the gene matches. Germline V lookup: CDR1 LGHDT, CDR2 YNNKEL (reference sequence). CDR3 bases: TGTGCCAGCAGCCAGGGACAGATTTACTACGAGCAGTACTTC. This gives the protein CASSQGQIYYEQYF.

The chain carries TRBV28 and TRBJ1-4, with TRBD1 matching over 8 bases. Germline CDR1 and CDR2: MDHEN and SYDVKM. V lost 6 bases, J lost 0 bases, and 6 bases stayed unmatched. The CDR3 spans 16 residues. CDR3 DNA: TGTGCCAGCAGCCCCAGGGGGCATGCAACTAATGAAAAACTGTTTTTT. This encodes CASSPRGHATNEKLFF.

In nucleotides, the CDR3 is TGTGCCAGCTCACCACCTCAACAGGGACCACCCCGGGAGCTGTTTTTT. Translated, it gives CASSPPQQGPPRELFF. The chain has TRBV18 and TRBJ2-2, with a possible D match to TRBD1 (6 bases). The CDR3 spans 16 residues. CDR1 is KGHSH, CDR2 LQKENI, per germline. V was cut by 0 bases and J by 9 bases, with 17 bases left in between.

The chain uses TRBV5-1 and TRBJ2-2; TRBD1 matches 9 bases. Germline trimming cut 0 bases from V and 5 bases from J; bases unmatched to any gene: 2. The CDR3 is made up of 15 amino acids. The germline V gene encodes CDR1 SGHRS and CDR2 YFSETQ. CDR3 coding DNA: TGCGCCAGCAGCTTGGACAGGGGGCAGACCGGGGAGCTGTTTTTT. Translation: CASSLDRGQTGELFF.

The chain couples TRBV6-1 to TRBJ2-3; D may be TRBD2 (6 bases). The CDR3 has 17 residues. Germline values: CDR1 MNHNS, CDR2 SASEGT. V was pared by 0 bases and J by 0 bases, with 13 bases between. In DNA, the CDR3 is TGTGCCAGCAGTGAAGCCGGGACTTATACTAGCACAGATACGCAGTATTTT. Translation: CASSEAGTYTSTDTQYF.

The chain joins TRBV5-1 to TRBJ2-1; 7 bases align to TRBD1. CDR3 length: 12 amino acids. Germline V gene data show CDR1 as SGHRS and CDR2 as YFSETQ. V trimming: 5 bases; J trimming: 7 bases; junction bases outside the gene matches: 3. CDR3 sequence: CASSPQGNEQFF. The DNA of the CDR3 is TGCGCCAGCAGTCCACAGGGGAATGAGCAGTTCTTC.

Of note for this clone: The sample carries other DNA sequences with the same CDR3. The chain recombines TRBV27 with TRBJ2-1, with D perhaps matching TRBD1 (6 bases). The ends were cut back, 7 bases at V and 4 bases at J, with 8 bases in the middle. The CDR3 is 12 amino acids. Per germline, CDR1 MNHEY and CDR2 SMNVEV (reference sequence). CDR3 sequence (DNA): TGTGCCAGCACTACAGGGTACAATGAGCAGTTCTTC. This sequence encodes CASTTGYNEQFF.

The V and J genes are TRBV6-5 and TRBJ1-2; D may be TRBD1 (6 bases). CDR1 MNHEY and CDR2 SVGAGI come from the germline V gene. There are 16 residues in the CDR3. V was pared by 0 bases and J by 4 bases, with 15 bases between. CDR3 sequence reads: CASSYSRGAGSYGYTF. DNA for the CDR3: TGTGCCAGCAGTTACTCTCGGGGGGCAGGAAGCTATGGCTACACCTTC.

This sequence joins TRBV15 and TRBJ1-6; 7 bases are a match to TRBD1. J lost 9 bases, V lost 1 base, and 6 bases had no gene match. The germline CDR1 and CDR2 sequences are LNHNV and YYDKDF (reference sequence). CDR3 length equals 15 residues. DNA for the CDR3: TGTGCCACCAGCAGAGCCGCGCAGGGGGGTTCACCCCTCCACTTT. It translates to CATSRAAQGGSPLHF.

The genes are TRBV5-1 and TRBJ2-3; 10 positions match TRBD2. The germline V gene encodes CDR1 SGHRS and CDR2 YFSETQ. The CDR3 runs 14 residues. The ends lost 5 bases at V and 2 bases at J; junction bases unmatched: 2. As DNA, the CDR3 is TGCGCCAGCAGTACTAGCGGGGCCACAGATACGCAGTATTTT. Its protein is CASSTSGATDTQYF.

The gene calls are TRBV6-5 and TRBJ2-1, with unresolved D. Germline V gives CDR1 MNHEY, CDR2 SVGAGI. This CDR3 contains 12 residues. Deletions cut 5 bases from V and 6 bases from J, with 8 bases between. Here the CDR3 reads CASSSPLNEQFF. CDR3 nucleotides: TGTGCCAGCAGTAGCCCCCTCAATGAGCAGTTCTTC.

The genes are TRBV7-2 and TRBJ1-1; a weak D match, TRBD1 (6 bases). Germline CDR1 and CDR2: SGHTA and FQGNSA. CDR3 length equals 15 residues. The germline V and J ends were trimmed by 4 bases and 0 bases, with 12 bases remaining between them. Written as DNA, the CDR3 is TGTGCCAGCAGCTCCAGGGGAGGGATGAACACTGAAGCTTTCTTT. As protein: CASSSRGGMNTEAFF.

This clone came up a few times. The chain uses TRBV19 and TRBJ2-7; perhaps TRBD1 as D (5 bases). Germline V gives CDR1 LNHDA, CDR2 SQIVND (reference sequence). The CDR3 has 15 amino acids. Deletions cut 0 bases from V and 5 bases from J, with 14 bases between. The CDR3 protein is CASSIDRRPGNEQYF. CDR3 bases: TGTGCCAGTAGTATAGATCGTCGGCCAGGGAACGAGCAGTACTTC.